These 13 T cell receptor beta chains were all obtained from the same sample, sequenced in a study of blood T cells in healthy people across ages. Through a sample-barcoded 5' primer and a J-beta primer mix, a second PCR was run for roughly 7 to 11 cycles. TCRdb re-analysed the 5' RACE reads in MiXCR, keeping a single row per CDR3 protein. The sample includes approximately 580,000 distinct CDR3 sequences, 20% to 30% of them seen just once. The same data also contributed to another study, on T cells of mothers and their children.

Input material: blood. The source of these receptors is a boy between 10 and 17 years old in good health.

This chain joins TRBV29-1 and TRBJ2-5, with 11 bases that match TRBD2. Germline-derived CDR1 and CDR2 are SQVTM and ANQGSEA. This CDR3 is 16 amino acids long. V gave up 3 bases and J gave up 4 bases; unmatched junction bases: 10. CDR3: CSVEGGSGTSGETQYF. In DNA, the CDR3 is TGCAGCGTTGAGGGGGGGTCCGGGACTAGCGGAGAGACCCAGTACTTC.

The CDR3 nucleotides read TGCAGCGTTTCCGGGACTAGCGGGAGGGCAAACACCGGGGAGCTGTTTTTT. Protein product: CSVSGTSGRANTGELFF. The chain combines TRBV29-1 with TRBJ2-2; 16 bases line up with TRBD2. The CDR3 loop spans 17 amino acids. From germline, CDR1 is SQVTM and CDR2 ANQGSEA. V shed 5 bases and J 2 bases; nucleotides not matched to a gene: 5.

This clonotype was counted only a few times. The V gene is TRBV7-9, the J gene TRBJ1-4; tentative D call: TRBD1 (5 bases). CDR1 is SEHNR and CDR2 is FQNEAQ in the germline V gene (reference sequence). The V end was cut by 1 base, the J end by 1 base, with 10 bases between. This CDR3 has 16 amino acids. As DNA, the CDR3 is TGTGCCAGCAGCTTAGAAGGGAGGGGAACTAATGAAAAACTGTTTTTT. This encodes CASSLEGRGTNEKLFF.

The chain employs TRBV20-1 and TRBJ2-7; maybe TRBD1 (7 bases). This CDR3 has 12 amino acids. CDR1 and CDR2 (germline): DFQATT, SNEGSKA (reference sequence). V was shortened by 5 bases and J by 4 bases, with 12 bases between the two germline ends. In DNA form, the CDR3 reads TGCAGTGCTCCACAGGGGAGGTACGAGCAGTACTTC. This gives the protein CSAPQGRYEQYF.

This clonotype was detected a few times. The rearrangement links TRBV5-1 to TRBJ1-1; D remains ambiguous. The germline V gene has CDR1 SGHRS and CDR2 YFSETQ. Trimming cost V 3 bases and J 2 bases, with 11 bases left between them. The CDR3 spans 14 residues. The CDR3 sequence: CASSSYRYNTEAFF. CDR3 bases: TGCGCCAGCAGCTCCTACAGATACAACACTGAAGCTTTCTTT. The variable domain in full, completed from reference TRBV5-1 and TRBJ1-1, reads KAGVTQTPRYLIKTRGQQVTLSCSPISGHRSVSWYQQTPGQGLQFLFEYFSETQRNKGNFPGRFSGRQFSNSRSEMNVSTLELGDSALYLCASSSYRYNTEAFFGQGTRLTVV.

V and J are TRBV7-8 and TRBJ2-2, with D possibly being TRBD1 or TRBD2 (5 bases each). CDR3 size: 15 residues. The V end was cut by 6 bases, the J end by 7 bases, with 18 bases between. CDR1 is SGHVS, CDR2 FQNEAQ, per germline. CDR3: CASSALEGDHGELFF. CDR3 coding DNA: TGTGCCAGCAGTGCTCTGGAAGGGGACCACGGGGAGCTGTTTTTT.

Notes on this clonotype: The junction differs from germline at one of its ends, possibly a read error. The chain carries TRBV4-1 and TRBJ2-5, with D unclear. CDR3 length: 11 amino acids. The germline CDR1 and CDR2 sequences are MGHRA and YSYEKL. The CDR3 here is CASSKDGKRYF. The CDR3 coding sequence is TGCGCCAGCAGCAAAGACGGAAAACGGTACTTC.

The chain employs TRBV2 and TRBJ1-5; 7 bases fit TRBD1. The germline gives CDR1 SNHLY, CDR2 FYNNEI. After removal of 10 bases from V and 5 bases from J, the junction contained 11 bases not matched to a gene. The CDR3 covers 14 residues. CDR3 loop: CAINDRVGDQPQHF. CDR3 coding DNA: TGTGCCATCAACGACAGGGTTGGGGATCAGCCCCAGCATTTT.

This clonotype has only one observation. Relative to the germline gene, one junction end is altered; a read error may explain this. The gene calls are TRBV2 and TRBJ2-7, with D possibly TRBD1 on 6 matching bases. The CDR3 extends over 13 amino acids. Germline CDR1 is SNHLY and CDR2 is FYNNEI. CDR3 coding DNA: TGTGCCAGCAGTGACAGGGGTCTCTACAAGCAGTACTTC. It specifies CASSDRGLYKQYF.

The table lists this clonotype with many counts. The CDR3 protein is CASSQDWTGVSTNTEAFF. As DNA, the CDR3 is TGCGCCAGCAGCCAAGATTGGACAGGGGTCTCGACGAACACTGAAGCTTTCTTT. This sequence joins TRBV4-3 and TRBJ1-1, with 9 bases identical to TRBD1. The CDR3 covers 18 residues. Trimming removed 0 bases from V and 1 base from J; junction bases left unmatched: 9. Germline V gives CDR1 LGHNA, CDR2 YSLEER.

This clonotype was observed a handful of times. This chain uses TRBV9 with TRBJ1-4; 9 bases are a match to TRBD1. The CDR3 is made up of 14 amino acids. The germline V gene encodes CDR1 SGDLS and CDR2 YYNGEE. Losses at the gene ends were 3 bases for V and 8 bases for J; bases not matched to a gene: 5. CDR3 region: CASSALDRGEKLFF. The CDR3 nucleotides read TGTGCCAGCAGCGCCTTGGACAGGGGCGAAAAACTGTTTTTT.

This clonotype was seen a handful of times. CDR3 sequence: CASSPFYGGLAGYEQFF. The CDR3 nucleotides are TGTGCCAGCAGTCCTTTTTATGGCGGGCTCGCTGGGTATGAGCAGTTCTTC. The chain is built from TRBV27 and TRBJ2-1, with TRBD2 as a possible D gene (5 bases). Trimming stripped 5 bases from V and 8 bases from J, with 25 bases between. The CDR3 consists of 17 residues. In germline, CDR1 is MNHEY, CDR2 SMNVEV (reference sequence).

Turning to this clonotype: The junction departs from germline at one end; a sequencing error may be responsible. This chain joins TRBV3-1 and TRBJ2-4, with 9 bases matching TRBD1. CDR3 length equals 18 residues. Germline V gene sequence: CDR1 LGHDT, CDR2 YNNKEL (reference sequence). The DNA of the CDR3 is TGTGCCTGCAGCCCCGAGCTAGGTGACAGGGGGGCCAAAAACATTCAGTACTTC. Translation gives CACSPELGDRGAKNIQYF.